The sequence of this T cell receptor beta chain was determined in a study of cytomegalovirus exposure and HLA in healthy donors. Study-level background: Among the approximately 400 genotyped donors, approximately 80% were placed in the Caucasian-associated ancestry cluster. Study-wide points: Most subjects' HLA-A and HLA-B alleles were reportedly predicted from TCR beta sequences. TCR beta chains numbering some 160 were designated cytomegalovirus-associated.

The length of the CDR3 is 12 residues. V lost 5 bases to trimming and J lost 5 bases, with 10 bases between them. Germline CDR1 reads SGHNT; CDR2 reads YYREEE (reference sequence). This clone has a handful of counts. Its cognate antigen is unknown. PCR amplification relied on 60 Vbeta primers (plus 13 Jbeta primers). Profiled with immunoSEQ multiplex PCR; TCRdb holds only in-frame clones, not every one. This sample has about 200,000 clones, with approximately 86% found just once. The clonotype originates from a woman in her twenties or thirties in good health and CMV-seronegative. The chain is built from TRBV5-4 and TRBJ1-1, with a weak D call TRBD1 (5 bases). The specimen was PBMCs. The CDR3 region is CASSMKGTEAFF. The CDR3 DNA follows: TGTGCCAGCAGTATGAAGGGGACTGAAGCTTTCTTT. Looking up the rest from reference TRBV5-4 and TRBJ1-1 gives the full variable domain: ETGVTQSPTHLIKTRGQQVTLRCSSQSGHNTVSWYQQALGQGPQFIFQYYREEENGRGNFPPRFSGLQFPNYSSELNVNALELDDSALYLCASSMKGTEAFFGQGTRLTVV.